This T cell receptor beta chain was documented in a study of blood T cell repertoires in COVID-19. Trimming took 6 bases from V and 7 from J, leaving 12 bases between them. Germline V gene lookup returns CDR1 DFQATT and CDR2 SNEGSKA (reference sequence). The CDR3 is 11 amino acids. In the original processing: Amplifying reference gene primers gave estimates of nucleated cell counts. The data were produced by immunoSEQ multiplex PCR, yet TCRdb's version contains in-frame clones alone and is incomplete. V and J calls and clone size are copied from that table; D and trimming were computed from the DNA. The data show 90,000 or so clones, with more than 70% seen just once and over 13% held by the top ten.

The gene calls are TRBV20-1 and TRBJ1-2, with D unresolved. This receptor was taken from a woman older than 75 with acute or convalescent COVID-19. The sample taken for sequencing was peripheral blood. The CDR3 coding sequence is TGCAGTGCACCCACAACGCTTGGCTACACCTTC. Its translation: CSAPTTLGYTF.